This T cell receptor (beta chain) appears in the sequencing data of a study of shared clonotypes between healthy human individuals. Study-level background: With ages of 18 to 49, the donors were a couple of women and a few men. General observations from the study: Rarefaction exposed incomplete sorted-subset sequencing despite large depth.

The donors were adults (healthy and HIV-negative) with no recent acute infections or vaccinations. Researchers partitioned CD4+ cells into CD45RA+ naive and CD45RA-negative memory subsets. Concerning this clone: Its target is unknown. Other DNA sequences in the same sample also yield this CDR3.

Germline assignment: CDR1 KGHSH and CDR2 LQKENI. This CDR3 contains 13 residues. Trimming stripped 2 bases from V and 7 bases from J, with 9 bases between. Clones were read by immunoSEQ multiplex PCR, and TCRdb kept only the in-frame ones, dropping some. Of 850,000 to 1,200,000 clones listed, roughly 80% are singletons. The clonotype was recovered from a man between 18 and 29 years old in good health. The sequencing sample was made of memory CD4+ T cells sorted from blood. Described subset: CD45RA-negative fraction. The V and J genes are TRBV18 and TRBJ1-3; D not certain. The CDR3 DNA is TGTGCCAGCTCACCAGGCGGAGGGAACACCATATATTTT. Protein sequence: CASSPGGGNTIYF.